A selection of T cell receptor beta chains follows, all from one sample in a study of blood T cells in healthy people across ages. TCRdb analysed the 5' RACE reads with MiXCR anew, one entry per CDR3 protein. The profile covers more than 1,400,000 distinct CDR3 sequences, with around 42% appearing a single time and around 8% taken by the ten largest. Sequencing was performed on blood. These TCRs come from a woman in her late teens or twenties in good health. Each CDR3 is given with its conserved first and last residue. Fields, in order: V gene, J gene, CDR3 protein.

TRBV21-1	TRBJ2-7	CASSVYGQIYEQYF
TRBV5-1	TRBJ2-3	CASSLDFGSGGTDTQYF
TRBV9	TRBJ2-5	CASSVGSRLEETQYF
TRBV7-2	TRBJ2-1	CASSPPGLAGVNEQCF
TRBV6-5	TRBJ1-1	CASSSRGRDTEAFF
TRBV7-6	TRBJ1-4	CASSFAQNEKLFF
TRBV9	TRBJ1-2	CASSVVQGGGYTF
TRBV7-2	.	CASSSRGGVETQYF
TRBV18	TRBJ1-4	CASSSQGAMGDEKLFF
TRBV29-1	TRBJ2-3	CSVSTSGQGTDTQYF
TRBV5-5	TRBJ2-5	CASSLATGSRGFQETQYF
TRBV20-1	TRBJ2-1	CSARDGSGGPHNEQFF
TRBV28	TRBJ1-3	CASSRPQREIGNTIYF
TRBV6-1	TRBJ1-2	CASILGTGLGYGYTF
TRBV7-2	TRBJ2-6	CASSRFSGSHGANVLTF
TRBV12-3/TRBV12-4	TRBJ1-5	CASSYGTPNQPQHF
TRBV21-1	TRBJ2-1	CASSKEAGVSSYNEQFF
TRBV7-8	TRBJ2-7	CASSLAPSAGTSYEQYF
TRBV10-3	TRBJ1-6	CAISSIGREDNSPLHF
TRBV29-1	TRBJ1-6	CSVRQGMENSPLHF
TRBV20-1	TRBJ2-7	CSAGYLRGSEQYF
TRBV19	TRBJ2-7	CASRSGTARGEQYF
TRBV5-1	TRBJ2-3	CASSSRGQGNTDTQYF
TRBV29-1	TRBJ2-7	CSVVQGILYEQYF
TRBV7-2	TRBJ2-1	CASSGRWNNEQFF
TRBV12-3/TRBV12-4	TRBJ2-3	CASCFQLAGGSTDTQYF
TRBV7-9	TRBJ1-2	CVSSFGQGAGYGYTF
TRBV6-6	TRBJ1-2	CASSFSQGEGYTF
TRBV27	TRBJ2-1	CASSNTPWNPYNEQFF
TRBV28	TRBJ2-3	CASSSHLDRVIITDTQYF
TRBV30	TRBJ2-1	CAWSFSGGVFNEQFF
TRBV27	TRBJ2-3	CASSPPGRWDTQYF
TRBV3-1	TRBJ1-1	CASSQVSGVRDTEAFF
TRBV2	TRBJ2-1	CASSDDVYLDEQFF
TRBV6-2/TRBV6-3	TRBJ2-1	CASGKGIYNEQFF
TRBV5-1	TRBJ1-1	CASSLGPRVGDTEAFF
TRBV6-7	TRBJ2-1	CASSYSNVGLPGEQFF
TRBV7-2	TRBJ1-1	CASSLDRGNRAAFF
TRBV5-1	TRBJ2-1	CASSPAGDSYNEQFF
TRBV20-1	TRBJ2-7	CSALERPRRALGNEQYF
TRBV3-1	TRBJ2-3	CASSQLYTPVSFTDTQYF
TRBV7-9	.	CASSSMGWAFNEQYF
TRBV6-5	TRBJ2-7	CASSYVGGLTYEQYF
TRBV6-5	TRBJ1-1	CAIDPGQGLSEAFF
TRBV20-1	TRBJ1-1	CSAFGYMNTEAFF
TRBV7-3	TRBJ2-2	CASSLGGSTYNTGELFF
TRBV5-5	TRBJ2-7	CASSSPLTGRTTYEQYF
TRBV5-1	TRBJ1-6	CASSSEAVSPLHF
TRBV2	TRBJ2-7	CAIPGQGTYEQYF
TRBV27	TRBJ2-1	CASRASGRADEQFF
TRBV15	TRBJ2-7	CATSRVAGSTYEQYF
TRBV12-3/TRBV12-4	TRBJ2-7	CASSSLATPYEQYF
TRBV4-1	TRBJ2-1	CASRPSGATYNEQFF
TRBV4-2	TRBJ1-5	CASSQAYRDTYSNQPQHF
TRBV9	TRBJ2-3	CASSVDGLDAQYF
TRBV6-5	TRBJ2-1	CASSYSRAGLINEQFF
TRBV4-2	TRBJ2-7	CASSQDPTDPYEQYF
TRBV4-2	TRBJ1-5	CASRPTGDGNQPQHF
TRBV20-1	TRBJ1-2	CSASPTGAYYGYTF
TRBV20-1	TRBJ2-5	CSALSSSETQYF